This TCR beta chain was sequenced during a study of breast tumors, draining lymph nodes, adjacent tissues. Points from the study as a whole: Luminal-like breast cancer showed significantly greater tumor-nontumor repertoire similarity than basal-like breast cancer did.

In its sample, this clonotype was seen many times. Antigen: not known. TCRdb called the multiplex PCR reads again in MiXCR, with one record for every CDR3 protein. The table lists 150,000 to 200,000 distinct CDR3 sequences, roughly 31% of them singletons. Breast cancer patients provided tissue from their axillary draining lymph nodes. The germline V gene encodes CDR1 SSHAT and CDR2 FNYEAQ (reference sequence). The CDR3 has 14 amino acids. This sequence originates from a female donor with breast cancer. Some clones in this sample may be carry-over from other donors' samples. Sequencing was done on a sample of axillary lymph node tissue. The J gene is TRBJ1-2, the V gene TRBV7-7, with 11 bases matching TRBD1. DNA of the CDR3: TGTGCTAGCCTACGGGACAGGGGGTCCGATGGCTACACCTTC. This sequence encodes CASLRDRGSDGYTF.